This T cell receptor beta chain was retrieved from a study of control samples from healthy donors and cancer patients. J gave up 0 bases and V 6 bases, and 6 bases lay outside the gene matches. The CDR3 runs 15 residues. Germline V gene sequence: CDR1 ENHRY, CDR2 SYGVKD. The method was immunoSEQ multiplex PCR; TCRdb's version includes in-frame clones alone and lacks a portion of them. The sample records tens of thousands of clones, about 86% being singletons. The rearrangement uses TRBV10-3 and TRBJ2-7, with 9 bases matching TRBD1. The specimen sequenced was PBMCs. The sequence derives from a woman in her fifties or sixties with lung cancer. The DNA for the CDR3 is TGTGCCATCAGAGGGGACAGGGCAACCTCCTACGAGCAGTACTTC. Translation: CAIRGDRATSYEQYF.